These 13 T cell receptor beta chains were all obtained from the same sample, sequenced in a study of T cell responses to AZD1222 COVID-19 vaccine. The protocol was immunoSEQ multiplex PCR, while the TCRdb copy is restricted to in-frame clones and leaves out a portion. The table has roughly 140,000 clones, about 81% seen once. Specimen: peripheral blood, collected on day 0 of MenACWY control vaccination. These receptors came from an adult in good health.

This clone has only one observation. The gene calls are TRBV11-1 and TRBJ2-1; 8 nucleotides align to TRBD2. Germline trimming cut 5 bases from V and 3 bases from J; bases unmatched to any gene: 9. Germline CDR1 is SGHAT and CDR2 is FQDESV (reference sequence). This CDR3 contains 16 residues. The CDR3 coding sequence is TGTGCCAGCAGCGCCGAATTAGCGGGGCGCTACAATGAGCAGTTCTTC. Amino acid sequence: CASSAELAGRYNEQFF.

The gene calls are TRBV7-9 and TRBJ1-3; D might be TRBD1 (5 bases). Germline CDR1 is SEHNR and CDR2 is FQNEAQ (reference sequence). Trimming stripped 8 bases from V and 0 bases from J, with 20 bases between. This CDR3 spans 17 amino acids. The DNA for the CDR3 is TGTGCCAGCGACAGAGGAACAGGCCCTAGCTCTGGAAACACCATATATTTT. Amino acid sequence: CASDRGTGPSSGNTIYF.

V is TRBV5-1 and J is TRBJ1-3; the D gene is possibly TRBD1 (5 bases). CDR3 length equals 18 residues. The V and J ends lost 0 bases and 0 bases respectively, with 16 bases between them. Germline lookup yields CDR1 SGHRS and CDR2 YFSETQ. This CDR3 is CASSLAGPGSGSGNTIYF. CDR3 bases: TGCGCCAGCAGCTTGGCAGGGCCCGGATCGGGCTCTGGAAACACCATATATTTT.

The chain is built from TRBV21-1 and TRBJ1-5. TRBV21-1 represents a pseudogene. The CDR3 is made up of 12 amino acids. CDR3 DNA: TGTGCCAGCAGCAAAGGGGGTCAGCCCCAGCATTTT. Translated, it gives CASSKGGQPQHF.

The DNA for the CDR3 is TGTGCCAGCAGCCCCCGGAATTTCGGAGTCACTGAAGCTTTCTTT. Its translation is CASSPRNFGVTEAFF. The rearrangement uses TRBV7-9 and TRBJ1-1, with D uncertain. V lost 5 bases, J lost 4 bases, and 17 bases lay in between. The CDR3 is 15 amino acids. Germline V gives CDR1 SEHNR, CDR2 FQNEAQ (reference sequence).

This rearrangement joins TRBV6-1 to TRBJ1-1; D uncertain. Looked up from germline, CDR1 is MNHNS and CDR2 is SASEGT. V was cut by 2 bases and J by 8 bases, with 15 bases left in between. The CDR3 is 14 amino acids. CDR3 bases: TGTGCCAGCAGTGAATGGGGAGTGAGTTTGGAAGCTTTCTTT. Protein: CASSEWGVSLEAFF.

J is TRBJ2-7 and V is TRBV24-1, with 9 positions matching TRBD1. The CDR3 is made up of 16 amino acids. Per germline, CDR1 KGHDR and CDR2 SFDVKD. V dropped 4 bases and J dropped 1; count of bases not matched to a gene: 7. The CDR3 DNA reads TGTGCCACCAGTGAACGAGGGACAGGGTCGTCCTACGAGCAGTACTTC. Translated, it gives CATSERGTGSSYEQYF.

In DNA form, the CDR3 reads TGTGCCAGCAGTGACCGGGACGAATGGGCGGCGGGGCCCGGGGAGCTGTTTTTT. Its translation: CASSDRDEWAAGPGELFF. The chain links TRBV2 to TRBJ2-2; the D gene is possibly TRBD2 (6 bases). This CDR3 is built from 18 residues. Trimming stripped 3 bases from V and 6 bases from J, with 23 bases between. CDR1 is SNHLY, CDR2 FYNNEI, per germline.

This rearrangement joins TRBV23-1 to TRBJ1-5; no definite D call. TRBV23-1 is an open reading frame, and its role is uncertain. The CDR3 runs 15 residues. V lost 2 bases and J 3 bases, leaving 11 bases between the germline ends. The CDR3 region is CASSQTRQDNQPQHF. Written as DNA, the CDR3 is TGCGCCAGCAGTCAAACCCGGCAAGACAATCAGCCCCAGCATTTT.

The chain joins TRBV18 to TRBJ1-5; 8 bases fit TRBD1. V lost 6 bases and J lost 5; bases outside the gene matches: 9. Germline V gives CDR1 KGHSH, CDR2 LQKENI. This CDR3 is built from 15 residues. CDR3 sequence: CASSPIGQGDQPQHF. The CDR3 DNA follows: TGTGCCAGCTCGCCAATAGGACAGGGTGATCAGCCCCAGCATTTT. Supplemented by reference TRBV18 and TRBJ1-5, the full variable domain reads NAGVMQNPRHLVRRRGQEARLRCSPMKGHSHVYWYRQLPEEGLKFMVYLQKENIIDESGMPKERFSAEFPKEGPSILRIQQVVRGDSAAYFCASSPIGQGDQPQHFGDGTRLSIL.

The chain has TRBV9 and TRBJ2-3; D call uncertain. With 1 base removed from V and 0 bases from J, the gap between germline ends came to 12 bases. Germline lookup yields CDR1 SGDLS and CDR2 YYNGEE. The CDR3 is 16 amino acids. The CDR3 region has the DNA TGTGCCAGCAGCGTAAATTCGCGGTCGAGCACAGATACGCAGTATTTT. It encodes CASSVNSRSSTDTQYF.

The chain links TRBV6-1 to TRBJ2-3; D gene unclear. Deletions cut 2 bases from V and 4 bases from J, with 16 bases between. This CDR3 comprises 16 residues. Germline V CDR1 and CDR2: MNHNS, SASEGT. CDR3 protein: CASSESAISSSDTQYF. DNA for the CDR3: TGTGCCAGCAGTGAATCAGCGATATCGTCCTCAGATACGCAGTATTTT.

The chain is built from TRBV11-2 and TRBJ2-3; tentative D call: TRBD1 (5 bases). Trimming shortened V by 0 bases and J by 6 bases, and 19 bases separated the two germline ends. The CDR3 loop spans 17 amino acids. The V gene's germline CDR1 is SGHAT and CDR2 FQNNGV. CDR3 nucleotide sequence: TGTGCCAGCAGCTTAGAATCCGGAAGGGGCAGAAAGGATACGCAGTATTTT. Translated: CASSLESGRGRKDTQYF.